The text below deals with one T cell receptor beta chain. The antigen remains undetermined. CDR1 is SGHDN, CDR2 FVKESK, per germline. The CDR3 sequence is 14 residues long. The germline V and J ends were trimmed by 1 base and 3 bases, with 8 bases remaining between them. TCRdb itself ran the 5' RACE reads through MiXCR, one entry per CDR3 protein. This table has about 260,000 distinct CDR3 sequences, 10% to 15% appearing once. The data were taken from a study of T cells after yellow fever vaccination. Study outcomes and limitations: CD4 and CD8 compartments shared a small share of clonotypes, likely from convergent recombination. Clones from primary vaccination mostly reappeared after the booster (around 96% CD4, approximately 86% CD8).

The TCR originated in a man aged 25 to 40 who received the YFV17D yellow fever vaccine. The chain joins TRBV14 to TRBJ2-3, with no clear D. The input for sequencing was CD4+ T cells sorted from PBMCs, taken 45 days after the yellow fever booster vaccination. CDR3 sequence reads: CASSQGRVTDTQYF. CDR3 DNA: TGTGCCAGCAGCCAAGGGCGAGTGACAGATACGCAGTATTTT.